This TCR beta chain originates from a study of Graves' ophthalmopathy and Graves' hyperthyroidism. The CDR3 runs 13 residues. V lost 4 bases, J lost 7 bases, and 6 bases stayed unmatched. RNA transcripts served as template for amplifying TCR beta CDR3 sequences. First-round RT-PCR used HTBI primers; second-round multiplex PCR followed. TCRdb independently ran MiXCR on the multiplex PCR reads; one entry per CDR3 protein. Counted here are about 700,000 distinct CDR3 sequences, roughly two fifths occurring once; the ten biggest clones make up 35% to 55%. This clonotype was recorded a few times. The V gene is TRBV12-3 or TRBV12-4, the J gene TRBJ1-1; TRBD1 aligns across 7 bases. The sequenced sample consisted of peripheral blood. The source is an adult man with Graves' ophthalmopathy. The CDR3 protein is CASSYFRDSEAFF. Here the CDR3 DNA reads TGTGCCAGCAGTTACTTCCGGGACAGTGAAGCTTTCTTT.